The 25 T cell receptor beta chains presented below share a single source sample, sequenced in a study of cytomegalovirus exposure and HLA in healthy donors (dated by TCRdb to about 2017). The method was the immunoSEQ multiplex PCR assay. TCRdb mirrors the immuneACCESS table, restricted to in-frame sequences. Some clones are absent from its copies; in checked studies, under half trace to an unresolved V gene, and the reason for the others is unknown. A total of around 240,000 clones appear in this sample, 90% of them only once. The top ten constitute approximately 0.34% of the sample. Sequenced material: PBMCs. The origin of the receptors is a young woman in good health and CMV-seronegative.

The chain employs TRBV6-5 and TRBJ1-5, with D possibly matching TRBD1 (5 bases). CDR1 MNHEY and CDR2 SVGAGI come from the germline V gene. The V end was cut by 2 bases, the J end by 6 bases, with 11 bases between. This CDR3 contains 14 residues. The CDR3 nucleotides read TGTGCCAGCAGTTACGGGGGGGATGGTCAGCCCCAGCATTTT. It codes for CASSYGGDGQPQHF.

The genes are TRBV7-9 and TRBJ1-5; 9 bases align to TRBD1. Germline V gives CDR1 SEHNR, CDR2 FQNEAQ (reference sequence). Trimming cost V 5 bases and J 4 bases; bases outside gene matches: 3. This CDR3 region has 14 residues. The chain's CDR3 is CASSIGQGNQPQHF. The CDR3 DNA reads TGTGCCAGCAGCATCGGACAGGGGAATCAGCCCCAGCATTTT.

This chain links TRBV7-8 with TRBJ2-3; D may be TRBD2 (6 bases). The CDR3 consists of 13 residues. Trimming removed 4 bases from V and 6 bases from J, with 11 bases in between. The germline V gene has CDR1 SGHVS and CDR2 FQNEAQ. CDR3 coding DNA: TGTGCCAGCAGCTGGGCAGGGAGGGATACGCAGTATTTT. Translated: CASSWAGRDTQYF.

This chain uses TRBV27 with TRBJ2-7; 8 bases agree with TRBD1. Per germline, CDR1 MNHEY and CDR2 SMNVEV (reference sequence). CDR3 length equals 15 residues. J lost 3 bases, V lost 2 bases, and 6 bases had no gene match. In DNA, the CDR3 is TGTGCCAGCAGTTTACTTCCGGACAGGGTCTACGAGCAGTACTTC. It is translated as CASSLLPDRVYEQYF.

The J gene is TRBJ2-5, the V gene TRBV6-5; TRBD2 matches 7 bases. V was clipped by 0 bases and J by 3 bases; unmatched bases: 7. The CDR3 is 16 amino acids. The germline gives CDR1 MNHEY, CDR2 SVGAGI. The CDR3 bases are TGTGCCAGCAGTTACTCGACCGGACTAGTGGAAGAGACCCAGTACTTC. Encoded protein: CASSYSTGLVEETQYF.

The chain employs TRBV6-6 and TRBJ2-7; perhaps TRBD1 as D (5 bases). Looked up from germline, CDR1 is MNHNY and CDR2 is SVGAGI (reference sequence). The CDR3 runs to 13 residues. V lost 5 bases and J 3 bases, leaving 11 bases between the germline ends. CDR3: CASSPQGNYEQYF. The DNA of the CDR3 is TGTGCCAGCAGTCCTCAGGGAAACTACGAGCAGTACTTC.

This chain joins TRBV13 and TRBJ1-6; 7 positions match TRBD1. There are 14 residues in the CDR3. CDR1 is PRHDT, CDR2 FYEKMQ, per germline (reference sequence). The ends lost 0 bases at V and 7 bases at J; junction bases unmatched: 0. The CDR3 nucleotides read TGTGCCAGCAGCTTAGGCAGGGGGAATTCACCCCTCCACTTT. Translated, it gives CASSLGRGNSPLHF.

This chain's CDR3 is CASSRSGGAQYF. CDR3 nucleotides: TGTGCCAGCAGCCGGAGCGGAGGGGCGCAGTATTTT. The chain is built from TRBV16 and TRBJ2-3; tentatively, D is TRBD2 (6 bases). Germline CDR1 reads KGHSY; CDR2 reads FQNENV. The V end lost 4 bases, the J end lost 10 bases, and 12 bases lay between the germline ends. This CDR3 is built from 12 residues.

J is TRBJ1-5 and V is TRBV7-9, with no clear D. The germline V gene encodes CDR1 SEHNR and CDR2 FQNEAQ (reference sequence). V lost 3 bases, J lost 4 bases, and 7 bases lay in between. The CDR3 consists of 13 residues. CDR3 nucleotides: TGTGCCAGCAGCTTGACTCTAAATCAGCCCCAGCATTTT. Amino acid sequence: CASSLTLNQPQHF.

The chain joins TRBV19 to TRBJ2-7; 11 nucleotides line up with TRBD2. Germline V lookup: CDR1 LNHDA, CDR2 SQIVND (reference sequence). Trimming removed 5 bases from V and 0 bases from J; junction bases left unmatched: 3. The CDR3 covers 15 residues. The CDR3, as DNA: TGTGCCAGTAGTTCTAGCGGGGGGAGCTCCTACGAGCAGTACTTC. It yields the protein CASSSSGGSSYEQYF.

About this clone itself: The junction does not match germline at one end; this may be a read error. The V gene is TRBV6-6, the J gene TRBJ1-2; 7 nucleotides match TRBD1. The CDR3 is 13 residues long. Germline CDR1 and CDR2: MNHNY and SVGAGI (reference sequence). The CDR3 DNA reads TGTGCCAGCAGTTACTCGCCTATCGACAGGGCCCTCTTC. Translated: CASSYSPIDRALF.

This clone was detected a few times. The V call is TRBV19, the J call TRBJ1-6; 7 bases fit TRBD1. Germline loops: CDR1 LNHDA, CDR2 SQIVND (reference sequence). There are 16 residues in the CDR3. J was trimmed by 7 bases and V by 3 bases; bases with no gene match: 9. In nucleotides, the CDR3 is TGTGCCAGTAGTATTCAAGGGGGCGAGACGAATTCACCCCTCCACTTT. It is translated as CASSIQGGETNSPLHF.

This chain uses TRBV5-4 with TRBJ2-5; 9 nucleotides align to TRBD1. CDR1 is SGHNT and CDR2 is YYREEE in the germline V gene (reference sequence). Trimming took 3 bases from V and 6 from J; bases not matched to a gene: 12. CDR3 length equals 16 residues. DNA of the CDR3: TGTGCCAGCAGCTCCCTCGGACAGGGGAGAGTGAAGACCCAGTACTTC. It translates to CASSSLGQGRVKTQYF.

This chain uses TRBV2 with TRBJ1-6, with 7 bases identical to TRBD1. CDR3 length: 15 residues. Trimming took 6 bases from V and 7 from J; bases not matched to a gene: 9. Germline CDR1 is SNHLY and CDR2 is FYNNEI. The CDR3 here is CASRGMTGTNSPLHF. CDR3 sequence (DNA): TGTGCCAGCAGGGGGATGACAGGGACCAATTCACCCCTCCACTTT. The whole variable domain, filled in from reference TRBV2 and TRBJ1-6, reads EPEVTQTPSHQVTQMGQEVILRCVPISNHLYFYWYRQILGQKVEFLVSFYNNEISEKSEIFDDQFSVERPDGSNFTLKIRSTKLEDSAMYFCASRGMTGTNSPLHFGNGTRLTVT.

The chain combines TRBV25-1 with TRBJ2-2; 8 bases are a match to TRBD1. V dropped 3 bases and J dropped 3; count of bases not matched to a gene: 9. Looked up from germline, CDR1 is MGHDK and CDR2 is SYGVNS. The CDR3 totals 17 residues. The CDR3 loop is CASSDPGQGPYTGELFF. The CDR3 region has the DNA TGTGCCAGCAGTGACCCCGGACAGGGACCATACACCGGGGAGCTGTTTTTT.

Written as DNA, the CDR3 is TGTGCCAGCAGTTTATTACAGGGGTCGAACACCGGGGAGCTGTTTTTT. Amino acid sequence: CASSLLQGSNTGELFF. The chain carries TRBV27 and TRBJ2-2; TRBD1 agrees at 7 bases. V trimming: 1 base; J trimming: 0 bases; junction bases outside the gene matches: 2. The CDR3 consists of 16 residues. CDR1 and CDR2 from the germline V gene are MNHEY and SMNVEV (reference sequence).

This clone appeared a single time. The rearrangement joins TRBV6-5 to TRBJ2-7, with a weak D call TRBD1 (6 bases). With 7 bases removed from V and 5 bases from J, the gap between germline ends came to 18 bases. CDR3 size: 14 residues. Germline lookup yields CDR1 MNHEY and CDR2 SVGAGI. DNA of the CDR3: TGTGCCAGCACCGATGAGGGACGGACAGACGAGCAGTACGTC. This codes for CASTDEGRTDEQYV.

The gene calls are TRBV4-3 and TRBJ2-1, with TRBD2 matching over 12 bases. After removal of 4 bases from V and 6 bases from J, the junction contained 4 bases not matched to a gene. Germline-derived CDR1 and CDR2 are LGHNA and YSLEER. The CDR3 sequence is 15 residues long. CDR3 sequence reads: CASSRGLAGSNEQFF. The CDR3 DNA reads as TGCGCCAGCAGCCGAGGACTAGCGGGGTCCAATGAGCAGTTCTTC.

The chain uses TRBV11-1 and TRBJ1-1, with 7 bases matching TRBD1. This CDR3 spans 14 amino acids. Unmatched junction bases numbered 3, after V lost 2 bases and J lost 3 bases. Germline V gene sequence: CDR1 SGHAT, CDR2 FQDESV (reference sequence). The CDR3 DNA reads as TGTGCCAGCAGCTTAAGAGACAGGGACACTGAAGCTTTCTTT. Translation gives CASSLRDRDTEAFF.

This chain joins TRBV13 and TRBJ1-1; the D gene is possibly TRBD1 (5 bases). The CDR3 has 17 amino acids. The V gene lost 0 bases and the J gene lost 4 bases, with 18 bases spanning the gap. Per germline, CDR1 PRHDT and CDR2 FYEKMQ (reference sequence). The DNA of the CDR3 is TGTGCCAGCAGCTTAGGGTCTTCGTGGGGCCTTGTCACTGAAGCTTTCTTT. Translating gives CASSLGSSWGLVTEAFF.

The chain links TRBV29-1 to TRBJ1-1, with D possibly TRBD1 on 6 matching bases. Germline CDR1 is SQVTM and CDR2 is ANQGSEA. Trimming cost V 6 bases and J 1 base, with 15 bases left between them. CDR3 length equals 14 residues. CDR3 bases: TGCAGCGTCGCTTGGGGGGGCGGGAACACTGAAGCTTTCTTT. Protein product: CSVAWGGGNTEAFF.

V and J are TRBV5-6 and TRBJ2-2; D is unclear. V lost 0 bases to trimming and J lost 6 bases, with 6 bases between them. The CDR3 totals 13 residues. Germline loops: CDR1 SGHDT, CDR2 YYEEEE. In nucleotides, the CDR3 is TGTGCCAGCAGCTTGGTTAGATCCGGGGAGCTGTTTTTT. It is translated as CASSLVRSGELFF. Using reference TRBV5-6 and TRBJ2-2 for the parts outside the CDR3, the full variable domain is DAGVTQSPTHLIKTRGQQVTLRCSPKSGHDTVSWYQQALGQGPQFIFQYYEEEERQRGNFPDRFSGHQFPNYSSELNVNALLLGDSALYLCASSLVRSGELFFGEGSRLTVL.

The V gene is TRBV5-1, the J gene TRBJ1-1; D perhaps matches TRBD1 (6 bases). V was clipped by 4 bases and J by 1 base, with 11 bases between them. Germline V lookup: CDR1 SGHRS, CDR2 YFSETQ. There are 14 residues in the CDR3. The CDR3 region has the DNA TGCGCCAGCAGCCAGGGACACCAGAACACTGAAGCTTTCTTT. This translates into CASSQGHQNTEAFF.

The chain links TRBV28 to TRBJ2-5; TRBD1 is a possible D gene (7 bases). CDR3 length: 12 residues. Deletions cut 5 bases from V and 13 bases from J, with 17 bases between. Germline values: CDR1 MDHEN, CDR2 SYDVKM. In nucleotides, the CDR3 is TGTGCCAGCAGTCCCCAGGGGGGCACCGGGTACTTC. Its translation is CASSPQGGTGYF. Filled out from reference TRBV28 and TRBJ2-5, the complete variable domain reads DVKVTQSSRYLVKRTGEKVFLECVQDMDHENMFWYRQDPGLGLRLIYFSYDVKMKEKGDIPEGYSVSREKKERFSLILESASTNQTSMYLCASSPQGGTGYFGPGTRLLVL.

The chain combines TRBV28 with TRBJ2-7; 8 nucleotides agree with TRBD2. There are 16 residues in the CDR3. Unmatched junction bases numbered 15, after V lost 6 bases and J lost 5 bases. In germline, CDR1 is MDHEN, CDR2 SYDVKM. The DNA of the CDR3 is TGTGCCAGCAGGAACTCCGGGACTAGTCATTTGGACGAGCAGTACGTC. Translation gives CASRNSGTSHLDEQYV.